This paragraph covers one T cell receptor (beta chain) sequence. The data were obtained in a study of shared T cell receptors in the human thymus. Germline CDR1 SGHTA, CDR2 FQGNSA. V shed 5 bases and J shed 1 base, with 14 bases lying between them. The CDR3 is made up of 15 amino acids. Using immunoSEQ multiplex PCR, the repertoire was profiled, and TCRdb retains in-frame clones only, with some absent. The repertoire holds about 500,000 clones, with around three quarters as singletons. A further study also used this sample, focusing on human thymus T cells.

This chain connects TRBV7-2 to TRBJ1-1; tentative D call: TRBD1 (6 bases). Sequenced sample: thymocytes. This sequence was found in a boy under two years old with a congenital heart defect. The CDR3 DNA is TGTGCCAGCAGCGCCAGGGGCGGGTCGAACACTGAAGCTTTCTTT. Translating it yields CASSARGGSNTEAFF.